The rows below give T cell receptor beta chains drawn from one sample of a study of T cells in Graves' hyperthyroidism and ophthalmopathy. TCRdb analysed the multiplex PCR reads with MiXCR anew, one entry per CDR3 protein. The sample gives some 770,000 distinct CDR3 sequences, roughly 15% of which show up once; under 8.5% is in the top ten. Sequencing input: blood. These TCRs come from a man younger than 30 with Graves' hyperthyroidism. CDR3s include the opening cysteine and the closing phenylalanine or tryptophan. A D gene is named only where the DNA matches it firmly. Only part of the rows carry a size: once, few, many, or a class if the clone is expanded.

NA	TRBV7-9	NA	TRBJ1-1	TGTGCCAGCAGCTCATGGGACCGCCCGAACACTGAAGCTTTCTTT	CASSSWDRPNTEAFF
few	TRBV29-1	TRBD2	TRBJ2-7	TGCAGCGTTGAAGATCGGGGACTAGCGGGAGGGTACGAGCAGTACTTC	CSVEDRGLAGGYEQYF
few	TRBV28	TRBD1	TRBJ2-5	TGTGCCAGCAGCCCGGGACAGGGATCAGAGACCCAGTACTTC	CASSPGQGSETQYF
many	TRBV29-1	TRBD2	TRBJ2-5	TGCAGCGCTAACGGGAGGGCCCTCGGAAACCCCCAGTACTTC	CSANGRALGNPQYF
few	TRBV9	TRBD2	TRBJ2-3	TGTGCCAGCAGCGTAGGCCCTAGCGGGAGCACAGATACGCAGTATTTT	CASSVGPSGSTDTQYF
many	TRBV12-3/TRBV12-4	NA	TRBJ2-3	TGTGCCAGCAGCCAGGCCCGGGGCCCCAGCACAGATACGCAGTATTTT	CASSQARGPSTDTQYF
NA	TRBV9	NA	TRBJ2-5	TGTGCCAGCAGCGGACGACTAGAGGAGACCCAGTACTTC	CASSGRLEETQYF
NA	TRBV28	TRBD2	TRBJ2-2	TGTGCCAGCAGTGGACTAGCTCAGGCGGACACCGGGGAGCTGTTTTTT	CASSGLAQADTGELFF
few	TRBV25-1	NA	TRBJ2-3	TGTGCCAGCAGTGATGGGGGCGGCACAGATACGCAGTATTTT	CASSDGGGTDTQYF
NA	TRBV6-1	TRBD2	TRBJ2-5	TGTGCCAGCAGTGAGGGACTAGCGGAGGAAGAGACCCAGTACTTC	CASSEGLAEEETQYF
NA	TRBV5-1	NA	TRBJ2-1	TGCGCCAGCACCGAGATGGCGGGCTTCTACAGTGAGCAGTTCTTC	CASTEMAGFYSEQFF
NA	TRBV30	TRBD1	TRBJ1-2	TGTGCCTGGAGCCCCGGACAGGGGTTCTATGGCTACACCTTC	CAWSPGQGFYGYTF
few	TRBV19	NA	TRBJ2-1	TGTGCCAGTAGTATCGGGACCCACAATGAGCAGTTCTTC	CASSIGTHNEQFF
many	TRBV3-1	NA	TRBJ1-1	TGTGCCAGCAGCCACCTCAAGGAGGTGGGGAACACTGAAGCTTTCTTT	CASSHLKEVGNTEAFF
few	TRBV20-1	TRBD2	TRBJ2-3	TGCAGTGCTAGAGAAGCGCGGGAGGTAACAGATACGCAGTATTTT	CSAREAREVTDTQYF
many	TRBV20-1	NA	TRBJ2-1	TGCAGTGCTCTGACTAGTAGGTCCTACAATGAGCAGTTCTTC	CSALTSRSYNEQFF
NA	TRBV20-1	NA	TRBJ1-5	TGCAGTGCTAGACTTACAGGTGAATCAGCCCAGCATTTT	CSARLTGESAQHF
few	TRBV20-1	NA	TRBJ2-7	TGCAGTGCTAGGTCCGAGTTAGGCTACGAGCAGTACTTC	CSARSELGYEQYF
many	TRBV30	TRBD1	TRBJ1-5	TGTGCCTTTGACAGGGGGCGCGATCAGCCCCAGCATTTT	CAFDRGRDQPQHF
NA	TRBV5-8	NA	TRBJ2-2	TGTGCCAGCAGCTTTGTTTTCAGGACAGCGAACACCGGGGAGCTGTTTTTT	CASSFVFRTANTGELFF
many	TRBV7-3	NA	TRBJ2-5	TGTGCCAGCAGCCTCCTGTATGGGGAGACCCAGTACTTC	CASSLLYGETQYF
many	TRBV5-1	NA	TRBJ2-3	TGCGCCAGCAGCTTGAGTCCCGTTCGAGCAGATACGCAGTATTTT	CASSLSPVRADTQYF
few	TRBV20-1	NA	TRBJ2-1	TGCAGTGCTAGAGATCTGGACAATGAGCAGTTCTTC	CSARDLDNEQFF
NA	TRBV20-1	NA	TRBJ2-7	TGCAGTGCTAGCCTAGGCGGTTCCTCCTACGAGCAGTACTTC	CSASLGGSSYEQYF
few	TRBV6-1	TRBD2	TRBJ2-1	TGTGCCAGCAGTGAAGGTCCTAGGCCTAGCGGTTACAATGAGCAGTTCTTC	CASSEGPRPSGYNEQFF
many	TRBV9	TRBD2	TRBJ2-1	TGTGCCAGCACTCCAGCGGGAGGGCAGAACAATGAGCAGTTCTTC	CASTPAGGQNNEQFF
few	TRBV4-1	NA	TRBJ2-1	TGCGCCAGCAGCCAAAGCACAAGTGGACACAATGAGCAGTTCTTC	CASSQSTSGHNEQFF
medium-sized	TRBV28	TRBD1	TRBJ2-7	TGTGCCAGCAGATCGGGACAGGGATCAGTCGACGAGCAGTACTTC	CASRSGQGSVDEQYF
few	TRBV6-2/TRBV6-3	TRBD2	TRBJ2-2	TGTGCCAGCACCAGCGGGAGTACGATCGGGGAGCTGTTTTTT	CASTSGSTIGELFF
many	TRBV28	NA	TRBJ2-7	TGTGCCAGCACCGAGGGGGGGCAGTACGAGCAGTACTTC	CASTEGGQYEQYF
few	TRBV9	TRBD2	TRBJ2-1	TGTGCCAGCAGCAATGGACTAGGGGCCAATGAGCAGTTCTTC	CASSNGLGANEQFF
few	TRBV11-1	TRBD2	TRBJ2-1	TGTGCCAGCAGCCTGCAAGGGTACCAGCGGGAGGTCTACAATGAGCAGTTCTTC	CASSLQGYQREVYNEQFF
many	TRBV20-1	NA	TRBJ2-5	TGCAGTGCTAGTCCCGAAGGGGGAGTCGAGACCCAGTACTTC	CSASPEGGVETQYF
NA	TRBV7-3	TRBD2	TRBJ2-2	TGTGCCAGCAGCTCGAGGAGTAGCGGGACCGGGGAGCTGTTTTTT	CASSSRSSGTGELFF
many	TRBV5-1	TRBD1	TRBJ2-5	TGCGCCAGCAGCTCCGGGACAGGGGATTTCCAAGAGACCCAGTACTTC	CASSSGTGDFQETQYF
many	TRBV28	NA	TRBJ1-1	TGTGCCAGCAGTTTATGGCAGACGCTGAACACTGAAGCTTTCTTT	CASSLWQTLNTEAFF
many	TRBV27	TRBD2	TRBJ2-1	TGTGCCAGCAAGGATGTTGGCGGGAGCTTGTATGAGCAGTTCTTC	CASKDVGGSLYEQFF
many	TRBV5-1	NA	TRBJ2-5	TGCGCCAGCAGCTTGTTCCGCGACAGGGAGACCCAGTACTTC	CASSLFRDRETQYF
many	TRBV7-3	NA	TRBJ2-1	TGTGCCAGCAGCTCCCAGGCAGCAGGATACAATGAGCAGTTCTTC	CASSSQAAGYNEQFF
few	TRBV7-9	NA	TRBJ2-5	TGTGCCAGCAGCCACGGCCATCTGGAGACCCAGTACTTC	CASSHGHLETQYF
many	TRBV3-1	NA	TRBJ2-5	TGTGCCAGCAGCCAAGATTCGGTGATACAAGAGACCCAGTACTTC	CASSQDSVIQETQYF
few	TRBV12-5	NA	TRBJ2-5	TGTGCTAGTGGTTTGGCGCCGACAGGGGGACTAGTAGAGACCCAGTACTTC	CASGLAPTGGLVETQYF
few	TRBV15	NA	TRBJ1-1	TGTGCCACCAGCAGAGATTGGGGGAACACTGAAGCTTTCTTT	CATSRDWGNTEAFF
many	TRBV27	NA	TRBJ2-1	TGTGCCAGCAGAGGCGATGAGCAGTTCTTC	CASRGDEQFF
NA	TRBV10-3	NA	TRBJ2-2	TGTGCCATCAATCCGATGAAGGAGCGGAACACCGGGGAGCTGTTTTTT	CAINPMKERNTGELFF
NA	TRBV7-2	TRBD1	TRBJ2-4	TGTGCCAGCAGCTTAGGGGCAGGGGGCGCGGACATTCAGTACTTC	CASSLGAGGADIQYF
NA	TRBV18	TRBD1	TRBJ1-4	TGTGCCAGCTCACCGTCCGGCAGGGGGAATGAAAAACTGTTTTTT	CASSPSGRGNEKLFF
many	TRBV6-2/TRBV6-3	NA	TRBJ2-5	TGTGCCAGCAGTTACCAGGGCCGGTATTGGGAGACCCAGTACTTC	CASSYQGRYWETQYF
many	TRBV27	NA	TRBJ2-7	TGTGCCAGCAGCTCCCACCTCCGGAAGCAGTACTTC	CASSSHLRKQYF
NA	TRBV11-2	NA	TRBJ1-5	TGTGCCAGCAGCCCCAACGCAGGGGTCCGTCAGCCCCAGCATTTT	CASSPNAGVRQPQHF
many	TRBV11-1	TRBD2	TRBJ2-1	TGTGCCAGCAGTTTGACCTTAGCGGGAGGATACAATGAGCAGTTCTTC	CASSLTLAGGYNEQFF
few	TRBV7-9	NA	TRBJ1-1	TGTGCCAGCAGCATACCGACACCCCCGAACACTGAAGCTTTCTTT	CASSIPTPPNTEAFF
NA	TRBV2	NA	TRBJ2-7	TGTGCCAGCGGTTTTTACAGGAGCTCCTACGAGCAGTACTTC	CASGFYRSSYEQYF
NA	TRBV12-3/TRBV12-4	TRBD2	TRBJ2-3	TGTGCCAGCAGTTTCCCCCTAGCGGCTAGCACAGATACGCAGTATTTT	CASSFPLAASTDTQYF
NA	TRBV2	NA	TRBJ2-7	TGTGCCAGCAATCTGGAGGACGAGCAGTACTTC	CASNLEDEQYF
NA	TRBV19	TRBD1	TRBJ1-1	TGTGCCACCAGGGACAGGAACACTGAAGCTTTCTTT	CATRDRNTEAFF
many	TRBV12-3/TRBV12-4	NA	TRBJ2-7	TGTGCCAGCAGTTCCCGACAGCGTTCCTACGAGCAGTACTTC	CASSSRQRSYEQYF
few	TRBV29-1	NA	TRBJ1-4	TGCAGCGTTCGGACGGGTTTAAATGAAAAACTGTTTTTT	CSVRTGLNEKLFF
few	TRBV19	NA	TRBJ2-1	TGTGCCAGTAGCGACAGGATCTCCTACAATGAGCAGTTCTTC	CASSDRISYNEQFF
NA	TRBV30	TRBD2	TRBJ2-7	TGTGCCACCGGGGGGGGGCCCGAGCAGTACTTC	CATGGGPEQYF